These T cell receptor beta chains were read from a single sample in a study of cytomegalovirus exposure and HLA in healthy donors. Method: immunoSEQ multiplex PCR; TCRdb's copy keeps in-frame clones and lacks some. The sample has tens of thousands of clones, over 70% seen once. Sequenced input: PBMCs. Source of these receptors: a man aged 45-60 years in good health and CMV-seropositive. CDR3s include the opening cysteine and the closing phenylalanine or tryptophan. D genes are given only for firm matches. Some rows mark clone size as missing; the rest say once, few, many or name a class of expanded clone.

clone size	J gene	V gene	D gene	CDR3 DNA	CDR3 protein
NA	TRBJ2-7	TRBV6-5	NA	TGTGCCAGCAGTTATCGGGGTACCTACGAGCAGTACTTC	CASSYRGTYEQYF
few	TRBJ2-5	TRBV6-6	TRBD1	TGTGCCAGCAGAGGATCGACAGGGTCCCGGGAGACCCAGTACTTC	CASRGSTGSRETQYF
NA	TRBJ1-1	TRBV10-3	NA	TGTGCCATCAGTGACTTTAGTGGCACTGAAGCTTTCTTT	CAISDFSGTEAFF
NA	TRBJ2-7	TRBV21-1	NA	TGTGCCAGCGGTCGGACAGGGGGGATTTACGAGCAGTACTTC	CASGRTGGIYEQYF
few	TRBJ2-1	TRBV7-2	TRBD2	TGTGCCAGCAGCTTAATAGCGGGGGGCCCCTACAATGAGCAGTTCTTC	CASSLIAGGPYNEQFF
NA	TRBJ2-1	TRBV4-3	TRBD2	TGCGCCAGCAGCCAACCGGGCGGAGGGGAGTCTAGCGGGGGGTCTACCTACAATGAGCAGTTCTTC	CASSQPGGGESSGGSTYNEQFF
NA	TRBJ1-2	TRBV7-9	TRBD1	TGTGCCAGCAGCCCTGACGGACAGGCGCCCATCTATGGCTACACCTTC	CASSPDGQAPIYGYTF
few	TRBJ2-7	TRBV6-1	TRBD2	TGTGCCAGCAGGCCTTTCCGCGGGGGAGGATACGAGCAGTACTTC	CASRPFRGGGYEQYF
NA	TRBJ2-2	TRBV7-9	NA	TGTGCCAGCAGCACACCTTTCAGGGGTACGAACACCGGGGAGCTGTTTTTT	CASSTPFRGTNTGELFF
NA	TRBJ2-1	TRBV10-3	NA	TGTGCCATCGGGAGGACTACCTCGGGGATGGTAAATGAGCAGTTCTTC	CAIGRTTSGMVNEQFF
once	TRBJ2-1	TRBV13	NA	TGTGCCAGCTCGGGACTCACGCCTGGGGATGAGCAGTTCTTC	CASSGLTPGDEQFF
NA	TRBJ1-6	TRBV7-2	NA	TGTGCCAGCAGCAGGCCCGGGGAGGGAAATAATTCACCCCTCCACTTT	CASSRPGEGNNSPLHF
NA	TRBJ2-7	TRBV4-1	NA	TGCGCCAGCAGCCAAGGCCGCCAGGGATCCTACGAGCAGTACTTC	CASSQGRQGSYEQYF
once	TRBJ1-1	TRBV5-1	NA	TGCGCCAGCAGCTTGCATCAGGTGAAAACTGAAGCTTTCTTT	CASSLHQVKTEAFF
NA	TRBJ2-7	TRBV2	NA	TGTGCCAGCAGGGATCCTACAGAGACCTACGAGCAGTACTTC	CASRDPTETYEQYF
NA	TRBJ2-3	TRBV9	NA	TGTGCCAGCAGCACCCAAGCTAGAGGGGACTTGGCAGATACGCAGTATTTT	CASSTQARGDLADTQYF
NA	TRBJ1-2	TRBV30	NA	TGTGCCTGGAGTGGGGACATCCAGTGGGACTACACCTTC	CAWSGDIQWDYTF
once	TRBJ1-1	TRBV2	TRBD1	TGTGCCAGCAGTCGGTGGAGCGTGCCGGGACAGGGGATTCACACTGAAGCTTTCTTT	CASSRWSVPGQGIHTEAFF
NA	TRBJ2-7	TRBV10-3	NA	TGTGCCATCAGTGAGCGGAGGGGGCCCTACGAGCAGTACTTC	CAISERRGPYEQYF
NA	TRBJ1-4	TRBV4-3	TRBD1	TGCGCCAGCAGCCAAGATTTACCAGGGGGCGCTCGGGCTAATGAAAAACTGTTTTTT	CASSQDLPGGARANEKLFF
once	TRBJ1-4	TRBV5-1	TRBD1	TGCGCCAGCAGAGGGGGACAGGGTTCTGGAAAACTGTTTTTT	CASRGGQGSGKLFF
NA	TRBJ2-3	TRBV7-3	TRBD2	TGTGCCAGCAGCTTAATCCGGACTAGCATAGATACGCAGTATTTT	CASSLIRTSIDTQYF
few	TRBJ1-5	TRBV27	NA	TGTGCCAGCAGTCCCAGGGGCACCGCGTCTCTGCCCCAGCATTTT	CASSPRGTASLPQHF
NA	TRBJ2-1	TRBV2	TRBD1	TGTGCCAGCAGTCCGGGACAGGGAGGTTTTAGGAAGCAGTTCTTC	CASSPGQGGFRKQFF
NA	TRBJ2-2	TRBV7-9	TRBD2	TGTGCCAGCAGCTCCCTAGCGGGAGTAACCGGGGAGCTGTTTTTT	CASSSLAGVTGELFF
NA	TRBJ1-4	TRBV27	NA	TGTGCCAGCAGTTTATGGAAGAAAACAGGGGAAAAACTGTTTTTT	CASSLWKKTGEKLFF
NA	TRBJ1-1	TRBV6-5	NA	TGTGCCCGCAGTTACTGGGAGAAAACTGAAGCTTTCTTT	CARSYWEKTEAFF
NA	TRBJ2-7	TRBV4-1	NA	TGCGCCAGCAGCCCAGCAGTCGCGGGCTCCTACGAGCAGTACTTC	CASSPAVAGSYEQYF
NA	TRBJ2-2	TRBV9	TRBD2	TGTGCCAGCAGCGTAGCTAGTAGCGGGGGCCGGGAGCTGTTTTTT	CASSVASSGGRELFF
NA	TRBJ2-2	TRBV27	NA	TGTGCCAGCATTGGGGGGACCGGGGAGCTGTTTTTT	CASIGGTGELFF
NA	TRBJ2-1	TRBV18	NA	TGTGCCAGCTCACCACCCGCGAGGAAGCAGTTCTTC	CASSPPARKQFF